The 29 T cell receptor beta chains reported below all come from one sample, sequenced in a study of cytomegalovirus exposure and HLA in healthy donors. PCR involved 60 Vbeta and 13 Jbeta primers. TCRdb keeps only in-frame clones here, not all; method: immunoSEQ multiplex PCR. This sample has under 150,000 clones, with roughly 71% found just once. Material for sequencing was PBMCs. The receptors were sampled from a woman aged 40-49 years in good health and CMV-seronegative.

The chain links TRBV19 to TRBJ2-2; TRBD1 matches at 11 bases. CDR1 is LNHDA, CDR2 SQIVND, per germline (reference sequence). The CDR3 is made up of 14 amino acids. The ends lost 6 bases at V and 6 bases at J; junction bases unmatched: 3. Here the CDR3 DNA reads TGTGCCAGTAGGGGACAGGGGGACGCCGGGGAGCTGTTTTTT. It specifies CASRGQGDAGELFF.

The V and J genes are TRBV19 and TRBJ1-2; TRBD1 matches at 8 bases. The CDR3 contains 14 residues. The junction had 7 bases not matched to a gene; V was cut back by 8 bases and J by 2 bases. Germline V gene sequence: CDR1 LNHDA, CDR2 SQIVND (reference sequence). Here the CDR3 reads CASLPRQGNYGYTF. In DNA form, the CDR3 reads TGTGCCAGTCTCCCCCGACAGGGGAACTATGGCTACACCTTC.

The chain employs TRBV18 and TRBJ1-1; no clear D gene. Trimming pared 4 bases from V and 2 bases from J, leaving 8 bases between. The length of the CDR3 is 13 residues. Germline loops: CDR1 KGHSH, CDR2 LQKENI. CDR3 loop: CASSRQENTEAFF. The CDR3 region has the DNA TGTGCCAGCTCACGGCAGGAAAACACTGAAGCTTTCTTT.

This clone was seen a handful of times. V and J are TRBV6-6 and TRBJ1-4; 10 bases line up with TRBD1. The CDR3 covers 14 residues. The germline V gene has CDR1 MNHNY and CDR2 SVGAGI (reference sequence). Germline trimming cut 5 bases from V and 8 bases from J; bases unmatched to any gene: 5. The CDR3 coding sequence is TGTGCCAGCAGTACCGGGACAGGGGACGAAAAACTGTTTTTT. It is translated as CASSTGTGDEKLFF.

This clone was found a few times. The chain is built from TRBV6-5 and TRBJ1-3, with a weak D call TRBD1 (6 bases). The CDR3 is 15 amino acids. The V and J ends lost 7 bases and 4 bases respectively, with 17 bases between them. Germline V gene data show CDR1 as MNHEY and CDR2 as SVGAGI. The CDR3, as DNA: TGTGCCAGCACCTATAACAGGGCAGGCGGAAACACCATATATTTT. This gives the protein CASTYNRAGGNTIYF.

The chain uses TRBV6-1 and TRBJ2-1, with D perhaps matching TRBD2 (5 bases). Deletions cut 2 bases from V and 12 bases from J, with 14 bases between. This CDR3 comprises 13 residues. CDR1 is MNHNS, CDR2 SASEGT, per germline. CDR3 in amino acids: CASSELDGGGQFF. In nucleotides, the CDR3 is TGTGCCAGCAGTGAATTGGACGGAGGTGGGCAGTTCTTC.

This chain uses TRBV4-1 with TRBJ2-3; possibly TRBD2 for D (5 bases). CDR3 length: 12 amino acids. Germline lookup yields CDR1 MGHRA and CDR2 YSYEKL. The germline V and J ends were trimmed by 2 bases and 6 bases, with 6 bases remaining between them. CDR3 in DNA: TGCGCCAGCAGCCAAACGGGGGATACGCAGTATTTT. It is translated as CASSQTGDTQYF.

This chain links TRBV7-2 with TRBJ1-4; D may be TRBD1 (5 bases). The germline V and J ends were trimmed by 3 bases and 8 bases, with 22 bases remaining between them. Germline CDR1 reads SGHTA; CDR2 reads FQGNSA. CDR3 length: 17 residues. The CDR3 spells CASSFPAFDSFPEKLFF. In DNA form, the CDR3 reads TGTGCCAGCAGCTTTCCAGCCTTTGACAGCTTCCCCGAAAAACTGTTTTTT.

This clone was seen a few times. The chain links TRBV5-4 to TRBJ1-1; no clear D gene. Per the germline V gene, CDR1 is SGHNT and CDR2 is YYREEE (reference sequence). Between the trimmed V and J ends, which lost 0 bases and 0 bases, there was a span of 15 bases. This CDR3 spans 17 amino acids. Here the CDR3 reads CASSLGQRTRLNTEAFF. DNA of the CDR3: TGTGCCAGCAGCTTGGGTCAGCGAACTCGATTGAACACTGAAGCTTTCTTT.

The V gene is TRBV29-1, the J gene TRBJ2-3; D gene ambiguous. Trimming took off 8 bases at V and 1 base at J, with 13 bases between the two ends. Germline lookup yields CDR1 SQVTM and CDR2 ANQGSEA. The CDR3 runs to 13 residues. CDR3 DNA: TGCAGCTGTCTTGTTGGAGGCACAGATACGCAGTATTTT. Its protein is CSCLVGGTDTQYF.

The chain links TRBV2 to TRBJ2-7, with D possibly matching TRBD2 (5 bases). Germline lookup yields CDR1 SNHLY and CDR2 FYNNEI. The V end lost 5 bases, the J end lost 7 bases, and 9 bases lay between the germline ends. This CDR3 spans 11 amino acids. The CDR3 reads CASSNRGEQYF. DNA for the CDR3: TGTGCCAGCAGTAACCGAGGGGAGCAGTACTTC.

The J gene is TRBJ1-3, the V gene TRBV2; 7 bases map to TRBD1. Germline V gene lookup returns CDR1 SNHLY and CDR2 FYNNEI. The V segment lost 8 bases and the J segment 0 bases; nucleotides outside the gene matches: 1. The CDR3 length is 13 residues. The CDR3 region is CASGTVSGNTIYF. CDR3 sequence (DNA): TGTGCCAGCGGGACAGTCTCTGGAAACACCATATATTTT.

The chain employs TRBV6-1 and TRBJ1-2; maybe TRBD1 (6 bases). The CDR3 is 18 residues long. Trimming removed 1 base at V and 6 bases at J, with 24 bases between. The germline V gene encodes CDR1 MNHNS and CDR2 SASEGT. The DNA for the CDR3 is TGTGCCAGCAGTGAAGGATGGGGGCAGGGGAACCGGTTAGATGGCTACACCTTC. Protein product: CASSEGWGQGNRLDGYTF.

The chain employs TRBV7-9 and TRBJ2-7; 7 positions agree with TRBD1. Germline CDR1 reads SEHNR; CDR2 reads FQNEAQ (reference sequence). J lost 2 bases, V lost 5 bases, and 9 bases had no gene match. CDR3 length: 15 amino acids. The CDR3 protein is CASSNRQGTTYEQYF. The CDR3 region has the DNA TGTGCCAGCAGCAACCGACAGGGCACCACCTACGAGCAGTACTTC.

V is TRBV7-2 and J is TRBJ2-7, with D possibly being TRBD2 (5 bases). V was cut by 1 base and J by 3 bases, with 16 bases left in between. Looked up from germline, CDR1 is SGHTA and CDR2 is FQGNSA. The CDR3 runs 16 residues. The chain's CDR3 is CASSLEAGKALYEQYF. DNA for the CDR3: TGTGCCAGCAGCTTAGAAGCCGGGAAAGCCCTCTACGAGCAGTACTTC.

The J gene is TRBJ2-5, the V gene TRBV18, with 14 bases aligning to TRBD2. V lost 4 bases and J lost 5; bases outside the gene matches: 6. CDR1 is KGHSH and CDR2 is LQKENI in the germline V gene. This CDR3 is 16 amino acids long. The CDR3 DNA reads as TGTGCCAGCTCACAAGGACTAGCGGGGGGAAGTGAGACCCAGTACTTC. It specifies CASSQGLAGGSETQYF. Using reference TRBV18 and TRBJ2-5 for the parts outside the CDR3, the full variable domain is NAGVMQNPRHLVRRRGQEARLRCSPMKGHSHVYWYRQLPEEGLKFMVYLQKENIIDESGMPKERFSAEFPKEGPSILRIQQVVRGDSAAYFCASSQGLAGGSETQYFGPGTRLLVL.

The chain has TRBV15 and TRBJ2-7; TRBD2 is a possible D gene (5 bases). Between the trimmed V and J ends, which lost 2 bases and 6 bases, there was a span of 17 bases. Germline CDR1 is LNHNV and CDR2 is YYDKDF (reference sequence). The CDR3 contains 15 residues. CDR3 DNA sequence: TGTGCCACCAGCAGACTATCGGAGGACTTCTTCGAGCAGTACTTC. Its translation: CATSRLSEDFFEQYF.

This clone has only a few counts. This rearrangement joins TRBV5-1 to TRBJ1-1, with D maybe TRBD1 (5 bases). Germline V gene lookup returns CDR1 SGHRS and CDR2 YFSETQ. Trimming shortened V by 0 bases and J by 8 bases, and 20 bases separated the two germline ends. There are 16 residues in the CDR3. In DNA form, the CDR3 reads TGCGCCAGCAGCTTGGTGGGGGGTTTAGGGCAGGCCGAAGCTTTCTTT. Protein sequence: CASSLVGGLGQAEAFF. The full variable domain, rest sourced from reference TRBV5-1 and TRBJ1-1, is KAGVTQTPRYLIKTRGQQVTLSCSPISGHRSVSWYQQTPGQGLQFLFEYFSETQRNKGNFPGRFSGRQFSNSRSEMNVSTLELGDSALYLCASSLVGGLGQAEAFFGQGTRLTVV.

The rearrangement links TRBV7-8 to TRBJ2-1; D might be TRBD1 (5 bases). The germline V and J ends were trimmed by 0 bases and 9 bases, with 12 bases remaining between them. The germline CDR1 and CDR2 sequences are SGHVS and FQNEAQ. The CDR3 runs 14 residues. CDR3 bases: TGTGCCAGCAGCTTAGCTAGGGGTTTGGGTGAGCAGTTCTTC. This encodes CASSLARGLGEQFF.

The chain carries TRBV6-5 and TRBJ1-5; no clear D gene. The CDR3 contains 13 residues. Trimming cost V 4 bases and J 10 bases, with 14 bases left between them. Germline-derived CDR1 and CDR2 are MNHEY and SVGAGI. The CDR3 region has the DNA TGTGCCAGCAGTTCCAGGTCCCCTTCTCCCCAGCATTTT. Protein: CASSSRSPSPQHF.

The genes are TRBV4-2 and TRBJ2-7; D ambiguous. CDR1 and CDR2 from the germline V gene are LGHNA and YNFKEQ. V shed 0 bases and J shed 0 bases, with 9 bases lying between them. The length of the CDR3 is 15 residues. CDR3 sequence reads: CASSQDVGGSYEQYF. Here the CDR3 DNA reads TGTGCCAGCAGCCAAGATGTCGGCGGCTCCTACGAGCAGTACTTC.

V is TRBV5-1 and J is TRBJ2-1; TRBD2 aligns across 13 bases. The V segment lost 3 bases and the J segment 4 bases; nucleotides outside the gene matches: 1. The CDR3 sequence is 15 residues long. Germline values: CDR1 SGHRS, CDR2 YFSETQ. In DNA, the CDR3 is TGCGCCAGCAGCTGGACTAGCGGGGGTTACAATGAGCAGTTCTTC. It is translated as CASSWTSGGYNEQFF.

The V gene is TRBV29-1, the J gene TRBJ2-7, with D perhaps TRBD2 (5 bases). V lost 6 bases and J lost 0, with 18 bases in between. The germline gives CDR1 SQVTM, CDR2 ANQGSEA. This CDR3 is 15 amino acids long. CDR3 sequence reads: CSVQQILGSSYEQYF. The CDR3 DNA follows: TGCAGCGTCCAACAAATACTGGGGAGCTCCTACGAGCAGTACTTC.

The chain couples TRBV27 to TRBJ1-4; a weak D match, TRBD1 (5 bases). This CDR3 region has 13 residues. V lost 6 bases and J lost 7, with 12 bases in between. Germline loops: CDR1 MNHEY, CDR2 SMNVEV (reference sequence). CDR3 bases: TGTGCCAGCAGGCGACCGGGGGTTGAAAAACTGTTTTTT. Translated, it gives CASRRPGVEKLFF.

This chain uses TRBV5-4 with TRBJ1-2, with D tentatively TRBD1 (6 bases). CDR1 is SGHNT and CDR2 is YYREEE in the germline V gene (reference sequence). CDR3 length: 16 residues. V dropped 0 bases and J dropped 2 bases, with 14 bases sitting between them. CDR3 sequence reads: CASSLAFGGGNYGYTF. The CDR3 DNA sequence: TGTGCCAGCAGCTTGGCGTTTGGGGGGGGCAACTATGGCTACACCTTC.

The chain is built from TRBV7-9 and TRBJ1-2, with unresolved D. The germline V and J ends were trimmed by 1 base and 6 bases, with 12 bases remaining between them. Germline assignment: CDR1 SEHNR and CDR2 FQNEAQ (reference sequence). This CDR3 spans 14 amino acids. The CDR3 nucleotides are TGTGCCAGCAGCTTAGTATTGAGGGAAGATGGCTACACCTTC. It translates to CASSLVLREDGYTF.

The chain links TRBV28 to TRBJ1-1; TRBD1 agrees at 7 bases. Germline V lookup: CDR1 MDHEN, CDR2 SYDVKM. The CDR3 has 14 amino acids. Trimming took 4 bases from V and 0 from J; bases not matched to a gene: 2. CDR3 loop: CASSSTGLNTEAFF. The CDR3 coding sequence is TGTGCCAGCAGTTCGACAGGGTTGAACACTGAAGCTTTCTTT.

This rearrangement joins TRBV4-1 to TRBJ1-1; D might be TRBD1 (6 bases). CDR1 is MGHRA and CDR2 is YSYEKL in the germline V gene. This CDR3 spans 15 amino acids. Trimming stripped 4 bases from V and 1 base from J, with 13 bases between. CDR3 bases: TGCGCCAGCAGCCTCCCAGGGGTCGCGAACACTGAAGCTTTCTTT. Translation gives CASSLPGVANTEAFF.

The chain carries TRBV29-1 and TRBJ2-2; a possible D gene is TRBD1 (6 bases). Trimming stripped 7 bases from V and 3 bases from J, with 15 bases between. CDR1 and CDR2 (germline): SQVTM, ANQGSEA. This CDR3 is 14 amino acids long. The CDR3 region has the DNA TGCAGCGCGCTCGGACAGAGCCACACCGGGGAGCTGTTTTTT. The encoded protein is CSALGQSHTGELFF.